This passage covers 13 T cell receptor beta chains from one sample sequenced in a study of T cell responses to AZD1222 COVID-19 vaccine. Some clones are missing from TCRdb's copy, which holds only in-frame ones; the method was immunoSEQ multiplex PCR. The data show about 130,000 clones, roughly 93% seen once. This specimen consisted of peripheral blood, obtained on day 0 of AZD1222 vaccination. These receptors were taken from an adult in good health.

This chain uses TRBV11-1 with TRBJ1-2; TRBD1 matches 8 bases. The trim removed 5 bases at V and 6 bases at J, leaving 8 bases unmatched. The length of the CDR3 is 14 residues. CDR1 is SGHAT and CDR2 is FQDESV in the germline V gene (reference sequence). The CDR3, as DNA: TGTGCCAGCAGCCAGGACAGGGATAATGATGGCTACACCTTC. It translates to CASSQDRDNDGYTF.

The V gene is TRBV4-1, the J gene TRBJ2-7, with 11 bases aligning to TRBD1. There are 16 residues in the CDR3. V was clipped by 2 bases and J by 7 bases; unmatched bases: 10. The germline V gene has CDR1 MGHRA and CDR2 YSYEKL. This CDR3 is CASSQYPRDRGFEQYF. Written as DNA, the CDR3 is TGCGCCAGCAGCCAATACCCGAGGGACAGGGGGTTTGAGCAGTACTTC.

This clone was detected once. V gene TRBV25-1 combines with J gene TRBJ1-2; TRBD1 is a possible D gene (6 bases). The CDR3 is made up of 15 amino acids. Deletions cut 6 bases from V and 1 base from J, with 15 bases between. Looked up from germline, CDR1 is MGHDK and CDR2 is SYGVNS. CDR3 sequence reads: CASSPGQRNNYGYTF. The CDR3 DNA is TGTGCCAGCAGCCCAGGACAGCGGAATAACTATGGCTACACCTTC.

The chain couples TRBV14 to TRBJ1-2; 9 bases agree with TRBD1. This CDR3 has 16 amino acids. The V segment lost 1 base and the J segment 6 bases; nucleotides outside the gene matches: 9. From germline, CDR1 is SGHDN and CDR2 FVKESK. Written as DNA, the CDR3 is TGTGCCAGCAGCCAAGCCGGGAGACAGGGGGGTCATGGCTACACCTTC. It translates to CASSQAGRQGGHGYTF.

V and J are TRBV12-3 or TRBV12-4 and TRBJ2-5; weak D call: TRBD1 (5 bases). CDR3 length: 13 amino acids. V lost 5 bases, J lost 5 bases, and 12 bases lay in between. CDR3 in DNA: TGTGCCAGCAGTATGGGGCTTGAGGAGACCCAGTACTTC. Translated, it gives CASSMGLEETQYF.

This rearrangement joins TRBV10-3 to TRBJ2-7; possible D gene TRBD1, 6 bases. This CDR3 comprises 13 residues. The V gene lost 6 bases and the J gene lost 1 base, with 10 bases spanning the gap. Germline assignment: CDR1 ENHRY and CDR2 SYGVKD. Here the CDR3 DNA reads TGTGCCATCAGGGGGGACATATCCTACGAGCAGTACTTC. It encodes CAIRGDISYEQYF.

The chain has TRBV5-6 and TRBJ1-1, with 7 bases matching TRBD1. Germline CDR1 and CDR2: SGHDT and YYEEEE. The CDR3 runs to 13 residues. The junction had 6 bases not matched to a gene; V was cut back by 4 bases and J by 6 bases. The CDR3 loop is CASSRGGGSEAFF. Written as DNA, the CDR3 is TGTGCCAGCAGCCGAGGGGGCGGCTCTGAAGCTTTCTTT.

This clone was seen just once. CDR3 coding DNA: TGCAGCGTTGCCATGGCAGGGGGGAGCAATCAGCCCCAGCATTTT. Protein sequence: CSVAMAGGSNQPQHF. The genes are TRBV29-1 and TRBJ1-5, with TRBD1 matching 7 bases. The CDR3 is 15 residues long. Germline CDR1 is SQVTM and CDR2 is ANQGSEA. With 4 bases clipped from V and 1 base from J, the junction kept 7 bases outside the gene matches.

The V call is TRBV28, the J call TRBJ2-7; the match to TRBD2 covers 10 bases. Germline V gives CDR1 MDHEN, CDR2 SYDVKM. The junction had 5 bases not matched to a gene; V was cut back by 6 bases and J by 0 bases. The CDR3 extends over 15 amino acids. This CDR3 reads CASSLSGGSSYEQYF. CDR3 nucleotide sequence: TGTGCCAGCAGCCTTAGCGGGGGGAGCTCCTACGAGCAGTACTTC. Drawing the rest from reference TRBV28 and TRBJ2-7, the complete variable domain is DVKVTQSSRYLVKRTGEKVFLECVQDMDHENMFWYRQDPGLGLRLIYFSYDVKMKEKGDIPEGYSVSREKKERFSLILESASTNQTSMYLCASSLSGGSSYEQYFGPGTRLTVT.

The CDR3 protein is CASSFRYTEAFF. The CDR3 bases are TGTGCCAGCAGTTTCCGGTACACTGAAGCTTTCTTT. The chain recombines TRBV28 with TRBJ1-1, with D unclear. The CDR3 runs to 12 residues. V lost 3 bases, J lost 3 bases, and 5 bases lay in between. Looked up from germline, CDR1 is MDHEN and CDR2 is SYDVKM.

CDR3 nucleotides: TGTGCCAGCAGCTACGGACAGGGGCACTATGGCTACACCTTC. As protein: CASSYGQGHYGYTF. This rearrangement joins TRBV28 to TRBJ1-2, with 9 positions matching TRBD1. The CDR3 covers 14 residues. From germline, CDR1 is MDHEN and CDR2 SYDVKM. With 6 bases clipped from V and 3 bases from J, the junction kept 5 bases outside the gene matches.

This clone appeared once. The rearrangement joins TRBV7-3 to TRBJ2-1; D is perhaps TRBD1 (5 bases). The germline V and J ends were trimmed by 5 bases and 8 bases, with 10 bases remaining between them. Per germline, CDR1 SGHTA and CDR2 FQGTGA. This CDR3 spans 12 amino acids. CDR3 bases: TGTGCCAGCAGCCCTCAGGGCCATGAGCAGTTCTTC. It is translated as CASSPQGHEQFF.

For the CDR3, the DNA is TGCGCCAGCAGCTTGAGGACAAGGACCTACGAGCAGTACTTC. It encodes CASSLRTRTYEQYF. J is TRBJ2-7 and V is TRBV5-1, with D possibly being TRBD1 (5 bases). Trimming stripped 1 base from V and 2 bases from J, with 10 bases between. CDR3 size: 14 residues. Germline V gene lookup returns CDR1 SGHRS and CDR2 YFSETQ. Drawing the rest from reference TRBV5-1 and TRBJ2-7, the complete variable domain is KAGVTQTPRYLIKTRGQQVTLSCSPISGHRSVSWYQQTPGQGLQFLFEYFSETQRNKGNFPGRFSGRQFSNSRSEMNVSTLELGDSALYLCASSLRTRTYEQYFGPGTRLTVT.